This T cell receptor (beta chain) emerged from a study of CD8 T cells in ankylosing spondylitis. Study conclusions and caveats: Certain motif variants had earlier been reported in reactive arthritis synovial fluid and blood. As for the disease-linked clones, they showed a CD8+ phenotype and occurred at relatively low frequencies in peripheral blood.

Germline V gene sequence: CDR1 LNHDA, CDR2 SQIVND (reference sequence). Deletions cut 5 bases from V and 2 bases from J, with 3 bases between. This CDR3 spans 11 amino acids. A remark on this clonotype: The antigen is undetermined.

From the 5' RACE reads, TCRdb called clonotypes with MiXCR, one entry per CDR3 protein. The data contain 300,000 to 400,000 distinct CDR3 sequences, more than 20% of them seen just once; the ten biggest clones take up under 15%. The chain carries TRBV19 and TRBJ1-2; D is undetermined. The origin of this receptor is a male donor with ankylosing spondylitis or in good health (not recorded which). Sequencing was performed on blood, either unsorted or a sorted T cell fraction (not recorded which). The CDR3: CASSQNYGYTF. For the CDR3, the DNA is TGTGCCAGTAGTCAAAACTATGGCTACACCTTC.